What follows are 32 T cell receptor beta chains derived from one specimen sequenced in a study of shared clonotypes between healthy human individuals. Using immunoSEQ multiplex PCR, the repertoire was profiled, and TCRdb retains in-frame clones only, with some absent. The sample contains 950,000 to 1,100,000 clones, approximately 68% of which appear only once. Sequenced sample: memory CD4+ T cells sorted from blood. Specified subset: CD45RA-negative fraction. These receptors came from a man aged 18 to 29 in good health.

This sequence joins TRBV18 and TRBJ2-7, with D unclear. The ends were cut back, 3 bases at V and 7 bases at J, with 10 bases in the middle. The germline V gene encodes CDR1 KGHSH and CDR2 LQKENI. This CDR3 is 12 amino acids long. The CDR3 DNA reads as TGTGCCAGCTCACCGATCCTAGGAGAGCAGTACTTC. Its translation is CASSPILGEQYF.

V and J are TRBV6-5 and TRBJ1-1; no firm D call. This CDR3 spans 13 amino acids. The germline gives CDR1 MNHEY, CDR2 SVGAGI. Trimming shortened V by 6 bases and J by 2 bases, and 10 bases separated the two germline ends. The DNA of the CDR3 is TGTGCCAGCAGATTCAGGAGAAACACTGAAGCTTTCTTT. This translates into CASRFRRNTEAFF.

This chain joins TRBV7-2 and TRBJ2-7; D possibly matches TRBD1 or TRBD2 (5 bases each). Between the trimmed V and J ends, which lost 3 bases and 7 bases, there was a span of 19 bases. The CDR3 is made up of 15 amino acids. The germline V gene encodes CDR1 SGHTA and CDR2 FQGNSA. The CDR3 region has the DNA TGTGCCAGCAGCTTTGAGCCGGGACGAGGAGGAGAGCAGTACTTC. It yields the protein CASSFEPGRGGEQYF.

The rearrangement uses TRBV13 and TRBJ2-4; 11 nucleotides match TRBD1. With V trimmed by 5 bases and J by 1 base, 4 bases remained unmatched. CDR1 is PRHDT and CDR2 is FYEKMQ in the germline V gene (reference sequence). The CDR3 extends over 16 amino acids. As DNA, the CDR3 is TGTGCCAGCAGCCGCGGGACAGGGGGGGCCAAAAACATTCAGTACTTC. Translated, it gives CASSRGTGGAKNIQYF.

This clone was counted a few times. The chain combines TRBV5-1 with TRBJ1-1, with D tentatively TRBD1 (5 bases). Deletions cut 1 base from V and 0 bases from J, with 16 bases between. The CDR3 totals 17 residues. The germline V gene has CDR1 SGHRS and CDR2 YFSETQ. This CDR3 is CASSLSPSSGLNTEAFF. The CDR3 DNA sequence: TGCGCCAGCAGCTTGTCCCCGTCGTCGGGGCTGAACACTGAAGCTTTCTTT. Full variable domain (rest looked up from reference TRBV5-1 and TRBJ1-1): KAGVTQTPRYLIKTRGQQVTLSCSPISGHRSVSWYQQTPGQGLQFLFEYFSETQRNKGNFPGRFSGRQFSNSRSEMNVSTLELGDSALYLCASSLSPSSGLNTEAFFGQGTRLTVV.

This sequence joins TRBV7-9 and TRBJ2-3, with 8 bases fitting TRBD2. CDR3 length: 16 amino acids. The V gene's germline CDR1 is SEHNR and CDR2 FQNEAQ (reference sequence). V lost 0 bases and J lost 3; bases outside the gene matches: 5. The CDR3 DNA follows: TGTGCCAGCAGCTTAGCTAGCGGGAAGTTGACAGATACGCAGTATTTT. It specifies CASSLASGKLTDTQYF. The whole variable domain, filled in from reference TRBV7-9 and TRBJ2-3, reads DTGVSQNPRHKITKRGQNVTFRCDPISEHNRLYWYRQTLGQGPEFLTYFQNEAQLEKSRLLSDRFSAERPKGSFSTLEIQRTEQGDSAMYLCASSLASGKLTDTQYFGPGTRLTVL.

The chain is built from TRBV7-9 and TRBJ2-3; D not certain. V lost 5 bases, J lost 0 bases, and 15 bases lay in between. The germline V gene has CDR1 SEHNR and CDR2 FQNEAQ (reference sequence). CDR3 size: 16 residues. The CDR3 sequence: CASSRRPADSTDTQYF. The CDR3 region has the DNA TGTGCCAGCAGCCGCCGACCGGCTGATAGCACAGATACGCAGTATTTT.

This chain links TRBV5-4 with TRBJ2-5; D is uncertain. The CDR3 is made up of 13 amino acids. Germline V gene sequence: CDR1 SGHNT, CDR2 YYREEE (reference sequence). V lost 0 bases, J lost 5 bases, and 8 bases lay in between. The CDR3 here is CASSLEWWETQYF. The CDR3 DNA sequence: TGTGCCAGCAGCTTGGAGTGGTGGGAGACCCAGTACTTC.

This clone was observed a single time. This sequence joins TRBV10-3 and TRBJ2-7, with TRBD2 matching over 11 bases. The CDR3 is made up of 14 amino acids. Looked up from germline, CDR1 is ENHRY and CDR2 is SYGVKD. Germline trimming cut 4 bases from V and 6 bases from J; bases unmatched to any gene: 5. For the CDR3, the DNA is TGTGCCATCAGTGGGATAGCGGGAGGGCTCGAGCAGTACTTC. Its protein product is CAISGIAGGLEQYF.

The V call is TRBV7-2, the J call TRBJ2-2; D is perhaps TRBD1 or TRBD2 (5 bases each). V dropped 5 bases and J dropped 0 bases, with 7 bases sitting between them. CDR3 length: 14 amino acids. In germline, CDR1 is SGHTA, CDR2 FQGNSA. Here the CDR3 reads CASSPGPNTGELFF. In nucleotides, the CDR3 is TGTGCCAGCAGCCCGGGACCGAACACCGGGGAGCTGTTTTTT.

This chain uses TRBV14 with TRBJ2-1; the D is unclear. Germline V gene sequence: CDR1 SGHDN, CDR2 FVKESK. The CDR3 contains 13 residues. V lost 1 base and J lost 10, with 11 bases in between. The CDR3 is CASSQVALAEQFF. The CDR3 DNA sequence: TGTGCCAGCAGCCAAGTGGCCCTCGCAGAGCAGTTCTTC.

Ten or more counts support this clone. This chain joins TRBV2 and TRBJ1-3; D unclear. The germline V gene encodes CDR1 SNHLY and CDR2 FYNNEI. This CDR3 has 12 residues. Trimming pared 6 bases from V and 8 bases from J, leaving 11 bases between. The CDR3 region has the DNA TGTGCCAGCAGCCAAGGGTGGGACACCATATATTTT. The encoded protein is CASSQGWDTIYF.

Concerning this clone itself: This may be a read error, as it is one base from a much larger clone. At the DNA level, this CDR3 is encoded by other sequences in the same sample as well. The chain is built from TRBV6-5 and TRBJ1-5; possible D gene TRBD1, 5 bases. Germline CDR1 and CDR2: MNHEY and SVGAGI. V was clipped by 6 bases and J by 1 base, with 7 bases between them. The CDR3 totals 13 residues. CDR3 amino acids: CASRRDSNQPQHF. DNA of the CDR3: TGTGCCAGCAGGCGGGACAGCAATCAGCCCCAGCATTTT.

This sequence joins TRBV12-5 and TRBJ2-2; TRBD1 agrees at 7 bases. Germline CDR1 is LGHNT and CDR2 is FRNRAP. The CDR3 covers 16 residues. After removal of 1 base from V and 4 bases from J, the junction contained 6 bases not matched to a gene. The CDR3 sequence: CASGLGQGTFTGELFF. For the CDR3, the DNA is TGTGCTAGTGGTTTGGGACAGGGCACTTTCACCGGGGAGCTGTTTTTT.

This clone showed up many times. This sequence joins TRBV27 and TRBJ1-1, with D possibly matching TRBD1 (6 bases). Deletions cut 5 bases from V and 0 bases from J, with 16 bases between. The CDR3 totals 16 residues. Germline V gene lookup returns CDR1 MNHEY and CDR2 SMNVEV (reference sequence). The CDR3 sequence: CASSKTWDTMNTEAFF. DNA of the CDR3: TGTGCCAGCAGTAAGACGTGGGACACCATGAACACTGAAGCTTTCTTT.

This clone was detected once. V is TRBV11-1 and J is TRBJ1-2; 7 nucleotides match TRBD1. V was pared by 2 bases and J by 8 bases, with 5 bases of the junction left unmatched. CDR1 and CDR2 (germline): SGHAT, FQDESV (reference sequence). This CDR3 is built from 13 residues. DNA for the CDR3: TGTGCCAGCAGCTTACGACAGGGCGTAGGCTACACCTTC. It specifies CASSLRQGVGYTF.

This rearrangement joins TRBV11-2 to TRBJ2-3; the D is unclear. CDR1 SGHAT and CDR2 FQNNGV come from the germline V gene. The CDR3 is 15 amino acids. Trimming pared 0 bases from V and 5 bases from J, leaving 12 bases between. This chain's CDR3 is CASSLDRDMGDTQYF. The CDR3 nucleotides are TGTGCCAGCAGCTTAGATCGAGATATGGGAGATACGCAGTATTTT.

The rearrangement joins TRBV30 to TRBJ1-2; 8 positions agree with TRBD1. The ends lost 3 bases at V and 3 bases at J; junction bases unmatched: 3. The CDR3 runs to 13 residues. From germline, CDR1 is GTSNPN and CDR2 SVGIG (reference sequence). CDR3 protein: CAWSRQGYYGYTF. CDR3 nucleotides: TGTGCCTGGAGCCGACAGGGGTACTATGGCTACACCTTC. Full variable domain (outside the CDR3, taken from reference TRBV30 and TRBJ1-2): SQTIHQWPATLVQPVGSPLSLECTVEGTSNPNLYWYRQAAGRGLQLLFYSVGIGQISSEVPQNLSASRPQDRQFILSSKKLLLSDSGFYLCAWSRQGYYGYTFGSGTRLTVV.

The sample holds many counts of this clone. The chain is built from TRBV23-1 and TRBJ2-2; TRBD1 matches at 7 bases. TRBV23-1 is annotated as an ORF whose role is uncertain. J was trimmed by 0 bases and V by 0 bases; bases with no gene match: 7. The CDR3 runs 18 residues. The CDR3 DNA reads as TGCGCCAGCAGTCAATCGAGACCGGGACAGTCGAACACCGGGGAGCTGTTTTTT. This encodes CASSQSRPGQSNTGELFF.

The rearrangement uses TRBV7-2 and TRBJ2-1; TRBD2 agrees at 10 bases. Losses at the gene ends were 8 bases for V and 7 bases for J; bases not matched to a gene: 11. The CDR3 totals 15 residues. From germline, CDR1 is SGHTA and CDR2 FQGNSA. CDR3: CASSPAGGPGNEQFF. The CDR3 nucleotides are TGTGCCAGCTCACCAGCGGGAGGGCCTGGGAATGAGCAGTTCTTC.

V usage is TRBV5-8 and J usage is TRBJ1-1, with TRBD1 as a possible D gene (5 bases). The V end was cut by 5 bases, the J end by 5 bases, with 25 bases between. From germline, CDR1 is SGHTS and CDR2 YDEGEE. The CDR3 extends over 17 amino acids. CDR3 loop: CASSRVFGAGLRTEAFF. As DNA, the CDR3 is TGTGCCAGCAGTCGAGTTTTTGGGGCGGGATTAAGGACTGAAGCTTTCTTT.

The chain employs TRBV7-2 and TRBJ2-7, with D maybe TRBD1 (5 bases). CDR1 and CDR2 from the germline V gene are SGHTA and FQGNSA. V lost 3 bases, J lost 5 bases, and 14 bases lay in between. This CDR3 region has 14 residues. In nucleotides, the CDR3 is TGTGCCAGCAGCTTTGGACATACTACCGACGAGCAGTACTTC. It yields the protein CASSFGHTTDEQYF.

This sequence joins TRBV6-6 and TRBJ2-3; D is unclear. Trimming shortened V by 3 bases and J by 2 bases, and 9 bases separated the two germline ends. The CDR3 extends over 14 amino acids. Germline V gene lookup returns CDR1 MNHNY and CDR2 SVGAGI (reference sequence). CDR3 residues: CASSYGDTTDTQYF. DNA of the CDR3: TGTGCCAGCAGTTATGGAGACACCACAGATACGCAGTATTTT.

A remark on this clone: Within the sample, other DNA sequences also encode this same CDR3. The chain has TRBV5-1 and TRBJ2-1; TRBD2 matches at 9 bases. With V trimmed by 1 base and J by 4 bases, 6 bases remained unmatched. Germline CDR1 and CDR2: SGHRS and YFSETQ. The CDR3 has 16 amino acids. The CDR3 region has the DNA TGCGCCAGCAGCTTGCGGGCTAGCGGGATATACAATGAGCAGTTCTTC. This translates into CASSLRASGIYNEQFF.

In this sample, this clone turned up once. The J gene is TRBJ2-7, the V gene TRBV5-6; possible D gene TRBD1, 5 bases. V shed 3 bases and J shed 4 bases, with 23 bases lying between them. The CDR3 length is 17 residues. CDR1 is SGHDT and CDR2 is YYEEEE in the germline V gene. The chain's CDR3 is CASSSTSQGFKIYEQYF. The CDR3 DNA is TGTGCCAGCAGCTCAACCTCCCAGGGATTTAAAATTTACGAGCAGTACTTC.

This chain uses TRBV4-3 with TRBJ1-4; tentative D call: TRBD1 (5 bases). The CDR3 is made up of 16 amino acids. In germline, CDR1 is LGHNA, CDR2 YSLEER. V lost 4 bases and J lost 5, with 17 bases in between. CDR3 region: CASSPDGPGPNEKLFF. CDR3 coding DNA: TGCGCCAGCAGCCCCGATGGACCAGGGCCAAATGAAAAACTGTTTTTT.

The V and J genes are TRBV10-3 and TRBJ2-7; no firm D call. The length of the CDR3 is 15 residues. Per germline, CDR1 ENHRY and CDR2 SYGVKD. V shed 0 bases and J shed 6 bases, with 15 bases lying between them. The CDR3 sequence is CAISESDLGYGEQYF. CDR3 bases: TGTGCCATCAGTGAGTCAGATCTAGGGTATGGCGAGCAGTACTTC.

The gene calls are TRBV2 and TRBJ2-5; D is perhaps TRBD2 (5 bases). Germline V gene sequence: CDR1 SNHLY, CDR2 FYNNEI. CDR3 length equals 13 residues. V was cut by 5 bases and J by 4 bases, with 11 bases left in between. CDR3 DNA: TGTGCCAGCAGTAACGGAGGCGGAGAGACCCAGTACTTC. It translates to CASSNGGGETQYF. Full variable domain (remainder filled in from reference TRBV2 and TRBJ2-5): EPEVTQTPSHQVTQMGQEVILRCVPISNHLYFYWYRQILGQKVEFLVSFYNNEISEKSEIFDDQFSVERPDGSNFTLKIRSTKLEDSAMYFCASSNGGGETQYFGPGTRLLVL.

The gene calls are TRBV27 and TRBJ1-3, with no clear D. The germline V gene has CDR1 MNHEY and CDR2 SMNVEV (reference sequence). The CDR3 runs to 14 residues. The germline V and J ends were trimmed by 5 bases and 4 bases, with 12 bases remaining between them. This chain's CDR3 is CASSPSGGGNTIYF. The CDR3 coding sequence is TGTGCCAGCAGTCCCTCGGGTGGCGGAAACACCATATATTTT.

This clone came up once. In DNA, the CDR3 is TGTGCCAGCAGTTCCTATAGCGGGGATACGCAGTATTTT. It yields the protein CASSSYSGDTQYF. The chain links TRBV6-6 to TRBJ2-3; 7 nucleotides align to TRBD2. The CDR3 length is 13 residues. In germline, CDR1 is MNHNY, CDR2 SVGAGI (reference sequence). J gave up 6 bases and V 4 bases, and 4 bases lay outside the gene matches.

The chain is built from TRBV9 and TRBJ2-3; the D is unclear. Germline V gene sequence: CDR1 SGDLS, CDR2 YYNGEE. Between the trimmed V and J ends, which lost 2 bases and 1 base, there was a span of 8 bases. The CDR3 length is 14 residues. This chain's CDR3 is CASSVQMGTDTQYF. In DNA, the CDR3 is TGTGCCAGCAGCGTCCAAATGGGCACAGATACGCAGTATTTT.

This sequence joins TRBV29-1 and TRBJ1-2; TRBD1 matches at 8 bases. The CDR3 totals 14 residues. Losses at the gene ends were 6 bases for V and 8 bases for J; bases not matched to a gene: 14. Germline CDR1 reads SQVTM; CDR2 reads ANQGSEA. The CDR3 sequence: CSVVKSGTGGGYTF. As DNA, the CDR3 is TGCAGCGTGGTCAAGTCCGGGACAGGCGGCGGCTACACCTTC.